The 28 T cell receptor beta chains listed next were all sequenced from one sample in a study of graft-versus-host responses after intestinal transplantation. Method: immunoSEQ multiplex PCR; TCRdb's copy keeps in-frame clones and lacks some. The table records roughly 100,000 clones, less than 90% of them present only once. Which antigens these TCRs recognize remains unknown. Specimen: unstimulated CD4+ T cells sorted from spleen or lymph node cells, collected before intestinal transplant. These receptors all stem from a human donor who received an intestinal transplant.

This chain joins TRBV28 and TRBJ1-1; D unresolved. V shed 7 bases and J shed 0 bases, with 9 bases lying between them. CDR1 is MDHEN and CDR2 is SYDVKM in the germline V gene. The CDR3 is 13 residues long. The CDR3, as DNA: TGTGCCAGCATTAAGACCCTGAACACTGAAGCTTTCTTT. This codes for CASIKTLNTEAFF.

This chain uses TRBV18 with TRBJ1-2, with D maybe TRBD1 (5 bases). Germline-derived CDR1 and CDR2 are KGHSH and LQKENI. The V end lost 6 bases, the J end lost 3 bases, and 11 bases lay between the germline ends. The CDR3 has 13 residues. CDR3 in amino acids: CASSSDSYYGYTF. The DNA of the CDR3 is TGTGCCAGCTCGTCCGACAGCTACTATGGCTACACCTTC.

The chain recombines TRBV6-6 with TRBJ1-3, with D tentatively TRBD1 (6 bases). The CDR3 has 15 amino acids. Between the trimmed V and J ends, which lost 5 bases and 0 bases, there was a span of 11 bases. Germline lookup yields CDR1 MNHNY and CDR2 SVGAGI (reference sequence). The CDR3 DNA sequence: TGTGCCAGCAGTCAGGACAGCTACTCTGGAAACACCATATATTTT. Translating it yields CASSQDSYSGNTIYF.

The chain employs TRBV29-1 and TRBJ1-1; D not resolved. Trimming removed 7 bases at V and 3 bases at J, with 18 bases between. The CDR3 is 14 amino acids. Germline V gene data show CDR1 as SQVTM and CDR2 as ANQGSEA. The CDR3 DNA reads TGCAGCGGTGGCCCAAGTGGCAAGGACACTGAAGCTTTCTTT. Translated, it gives CSGGPSGKDTEAFF.

This clone showed up just once. V and J are TRBV5-4 and TRBJ1-1; D remains ambiguous. The length of the CDR3 is 13 residues. Looked up from germline, CDR1 is SGHNT and CDR2 is YYREEE (reference sequence). The germline V and J ends were trimmed by 3 bases and 0 bases, with 6 bases remaining between them. In nucleotides, the CDR3 is TGTGCCAGCAGCTACGAAGTGAACACTGAAGCTTTCTTT. Encoded protein: CASSYEVNTEAFF.

The chain recombines TRBV19 with TRBJ1-5, with D perhaps matching TRBD1 (6 bases). Germline-derived CDR1 and CDR2 are LNHDA and SQIVND (reference sequence). V was clipped by 5 bases and J by 0 bases, with 11 bases between them. The CDR3 is made up of 15 amino acids. CDR3 region: CASSGGGASNQPQHF. In DNA, the CDR3 is TGTGCCAGTAGTGGCGGGGGGGCTAGCAATCAGCCCCAGCATTTT.

The chain is built from TRBV6-1 and TRBJ2-3; 7 nucleotides agree with TRBD1. After removal of 4 bases from V and 4 bases from J, the junction contained 23 bases not matched to a gene. This CDR3 has 20 residues. Germline CDR1 reads MNHNS; CDR2 reads SASEGT. CDR3 region: CASSGGLGTVTGLKADTQYF. The DNA of the CDR3 is TGTGCCAGCAGTGGAGGTCTCGGGACAGTAACAGGTTTGAAGGCAGATACGCAGTATTTT.

J is TRBJ2-7 and V is TRBV5-1, with 8 bases that match TRBD1. The V and J ends lost 3 bases and 5 bases, in that order; junction bases with no gene match: 4. Germline CDR1 reads SGHRS; CDR2 reads YFSETQ. This CDR3 is 13 amino acids long. CDR3 residues: CASSWTGIHEQYF. The CDR3 nucleotides are TGCGCCAGCAGCTGGACAGGGATCCACGAGCAGTACTTC.

The rearrangement joins TRBV11-2 to TRBJ2-1; 8 nucleotides align to TRBD2. Losses at the gene ends were 2 bases for V and 0 bases for J; bases not matched to a gene: 12. The CDR3 contains 19 residues. Germline V gene lookup returns CDR1 SGHAT and CDR2 FQNNGV. CDR3 protein: CASSLTAGAGLGSYNEQFF. DNA for the CDR3: TGTGCCAGCAGCTTAACGGCTGGGGCGGGACTAGGCTCCTACAATGAGCAGTTCTTC.

The chain combines TRBV7-4 with TRBJ2-7; D could derive from TRBD1 or TRBD2 (6 bases each). Trimming pared 1 base from V and 4 bases from J, leaving 17 bases between. This CDR3 is 16 amino acids long. Germline lookup yields CDR1 SGHVT and CDR2 SQSDAQ. This CDR3 reads CASSLGPGAVGYEQYF. The CDR3 DNA is TGTGCCAGCAGCTTAGGGCCGGGGGCTGTCGGTTACGAGCAGTACTTC.

The V and J genes are TRBV6-6 and TRBJ1-5; D is ambiguous. Trimming stripped 0 bases from V and 9 bases from J, with 18 bases between. Germline loops: CDR1 MNHNY, CDR2 SVGAGI (reference sequence). This CDR3 is built from 16 residues. The CDR3 reads CASSYSIWIESGPQHF. The DNA of the CDR3 is TGTGCCAGCAGTTACTCGATATGGATCGAGTCCGGGCCCCAGCATTTT.

The genes are TRBV5-1 and TRBJ2-3; 8 nucleotides align to TRBD1. This CDR3 has 15 amino acids. The V and J ends lost 4 bases and 1 base, in that order; junction bases with no gene match: 5. Germline CDR1 reads SGHRS; CDR2 reads YFSETQ. The CDR3 loop is CASSLQTGGTDTQYF. Here the CDR3 DNA reads TGCGCCAGCAGCCTCCAGACAGGGGGCACAGATACGCAGTATTTT. Full variable domain (rest looked up from reference TRBV5-1 and TRBJ2-3): KAGVTQTPRYLIKTRGQQVTLSCSPISGHRSVSWYQQTPGQGLQFLFEYFSETQRNKGNFPGRFSGRQFSNSRSEMNVSTLELGDSALYLCASSLQTGGTDTQYFGPGTRLTVL.

Written as DNA, the CDR3 is TGCGCCAGCAGCCAAGGGAGGGGTCGGGGGCCTTCACCCCTCCACTTT. Amino acids: CASSQGRGRGPSPLHF. The rearrangement links TRBV4-1 to TRBJ1-6, with D possibly TRBD1 on 6 matching bases. CDR1 and CDR2 from the germline V gene are MGHRA and YSYEKL. CDR3 length: 16 residues. V was shortened by 1 base and J by 9 bases, with 16 bases between the two germline ends.

Points on this clone: Other DNA variants within this sample encode the same CDR3. The gene calls are TRBV5-1 and TRBJ2-5; perhaps TRBD1 as D (6 bases). CDR1 SGHRS and CDR2 YFSETQ come from the germline V gene. Trimming stripped 2 bases from V and 2 bases from J, with 10 bases between. The CDR3 runs to 14 residues. This CDR3 is CASSFRTVQETQYF. The CDR3 DNA reads as TGCGCCAGCAGCTTCAGGACAGTACAAGAGACCCAGTACTTC. The whole variable domain, filled in from reference TRBV5-1 and TRBJ2-5, reads KAGVTQTPRYLIKTRGQQVTLSCSPISGHRSVSWYQQTPGQGLQFLFEYFSETQRNKGNFPGRFSGRQFSNSRSEMNVSTLELGDSALYLCASSFRTVQETQYFGPGTRLLVL.

V usage is TRBV6-5 and J usage is TRBJ1-3; no clear D gene. The V and J ends lost 7 bases and 0 bases respectively, with 13 bases between them. The CDR3 runs 15 residues. Germline values: CDR1 MNHEY, CDR2 SVGAGI. The CDR3 protein is CASTPGVRSGNTIYF. Written as DNA, the CDR3 is TGTGCCAGCACCCCGGGCGTACGCTCTGGAAACACCATATATTTT.

The chain links TRBV29-1 to TRBJ2-3, with 8 bases aligning to TRBD2. This CDR3 has 13 residues. Losses at the gene ends were 5 bases for V and 7 bases for J; bases not matched to a gene: 8. Germline-derived CDR1 and CDR2 are SQVTM and ANQGSEA. CDR3 DNA sequence: TGCAGCGTTCTCCCTAGCGGGTCGCATACGCAGTATTTT. Translation: CSVLPSGSHTQYF.

The genes are TRBV2 and TRBJ1-1; the D is unclear. Trimming stripped 3 bases from V and 4 bases from J, with 9 bases between. Per germline, CDR1 SNHLY and CDR2 FYNNEI. The length of the CDR3 is 13 residues. CDR3 sequence: CASSEDLATEAFF. The CDR3 DNA follows: TGTGCCAGCAGTGAGGATTTAGCCACTGAAGCTTTCTTT.

The gene calls are TRBV6-5 and TRBJ2-3; 11 bases line up with TRBD2. Per germline, CDR1 MNHEY and CDR2 SVGAGI. This CDR3 comprises 16 residues. V shed 4 bases and J 3 bases; nucleotides not matched to a gene: 6. This CDR3 reads CASSSIAGGRTDTQYF. For the CDR3, the DNA is TGTGCCAGCAGTTCTATAGCGGGAGGGCGGACAGATACGCAGTATTTT.

The chain employs TRBV7-2 and TRBJ1-1; D unresolved. Germline V CDR1 and CDR2: SGHTA, FQGNSA. The CDR3 runs to 14 residues. V was pared by 2 bases and J by 1 base, with 8 bases between. CDR3 nucleotides: TGTGCCAGCAGCTTACCCTGGCCGAACACTGAAGCTTTCTTT. Translation gives CASSLPWPNTEAFF.

The rearrangement uses TRBV19 and TRBJ2-5; D ambiguous. The DNA matches TRBJ2-7 better at its end, which makes the J call doubtful. This CDR3 contains 14 residues. Germline CDR1 LNHDA, CDR2 SQIVND (reference sequence). CDR3 residues: CASSRSTGRYEQYF. The CDR3, as DNA: TGTGCCAGTAGTAGAAGCACCGGGCGCTACGAGCAGTACTTC.

The V gene is TRBV4-2, the J gene TRBJ1-4; D gene ambiguous. Germline CDR1 reads LGHNA; CDR2 reads YNFKEQ. Trimming took off 0 bases at V and 6 bases at J, with 11 bases between the two ends. The CDR3 has 15 amino acids. CDR3 sequence reads: CASSQEPLGYEKLFF. The CDR3 DNA is TGTGCCAGCAGCCAAGAGCCTCTAGGATATGAAAAACTGTTTTTT.

The rearrangement uses TRBV2 and TRBJ2-2; 12 bases line up with TRBD1. With V trimmed by 7 bases and J by 5 bases, 11 bases remained unmatched. CDR1 and CDR2 (germline): SNHLY, FYNNEI. The CDR3 is 17 amino acids. The CDR3 region is CASTTGRGQGATGELFF. DNA of the CDR3: TGTGCCAGCACGACAGGGAGGGGACAGGGGGCAACCGGGGAGCTGTTTTTT.

This chain uses TRBV7-9 with TRBJ1-1, with D unresolved. Germline CDR1 is SEHNR and CDR2 is FQNEAQ (reference sequence). The CDR3 totals 13 residues. Trimming cost V 1 base and J 2 bases, with 5 bases left between them. In nucleotides, the CDR3 is TGTGCCAGCAGCTTAGAAACAAACACTGAAGCTTTCTTT. It is translated as CASSLETNTEAFF. The full variable domain, in which reference TRBV7-9 and TRBJ1-1 provide the parts outside the CDR3, is DTGVSQNPRHKITKRGQNVTFRCDPISEHNRLYWYRQTLGQGPEFLTYFQNEAQLEKSRLLSDRFSAERPKGSFSTLEIQRTEQGDSAMYLCASSLETNTEAFFGQGTRLTVV.

The CDR3 sequence is CASSYPYSDNTGELFF. In nucleotides, the CDR3 is TGTGCCAGCAGTTACCCCTACAGTGACAACACCGGGGAGCTGTTTTTT. The chain links TRBV6-6 to TRBJ2-2; no reliable D call. There are 16 residues in the CDR3. CDR1 and CDR2 (germline): MNHNY, SVGAGI (reference sequence). Trimming removed 2 bases from V and 2 bases from J, with 12 bases in between.

The chain links TRBV5-1 to TRBJ2-7; 10 nucleotides match TRBD2. Trimming took 7 bases from V and 0 from J; bases not matched to a gene: 7. Germline CDR1 is SGHRS and CDR2 is YFSETQ. The CDR3 length is 15 residues. Written as DNA, the CDR3 is TGCGCCAGCCGGTCGCTAGCGGGGGCCTCCTACGAGCAGTACTTC. Amino acid sequence: CASRSLAGASYEQYF. Complete variable domain (other parts from reference TRBV5-1 and TRBJ2-7): KAGVTQTPRYLIKTRGQQVTLSCSPISGHRSVSWYQQTPGQGLQFLFEYFSETQRNKGNFPGRFSGRQFSNSRSEMNVSTLELGDSALYLCASRSLAGASYEQYFGPGTRLTVT.

This clone showed up just once. This rearrangement joins TRBV25-1 to TRBJ1-2; D is undetermined. Germline loops: CDR1 MGHDK, CDR2 SYGVNS. The V end was cut by 1 base, the J end by 5 bases, with 2 bases between. The CDR3 runs 11 residues. The CDR3 DNA follows: TGTGCCAGCAGTGAATTTTATGGCTACACCTTC. Encoded protein: CASSEFYGYTF.

The rearrangement links TRBV7-9 to TRBJ1-2; the match to TRBD1 covers 7 bases. With V trimmed by 4 bases and J by 4 bases, 12 bases remained unmatched. This CDR3 has 16 residues. Germline values: CDR1 SEHNR, CDR2 FQNEAQ (reference sequence). The CDR3 DNA reads TGTGCCAGCAGCTCACGACAGGGCCCCGAAGTCTATGGCTACACCTTC. Protein product: CASSSRQGPEVYGYTF.

The V and J genes are TRBV6-6 and TRBJ1-3; weak D call: TRBD1 (5 bases). CDR1 and CDR2 from the germline V gene are MNHNY and SVGAGI (reference sequence). Trimming cost V 3 bases and J 4 bases, with 13 bases left between them. The CDR3 contains 15 residues. CDR3 residues: CASSYRRDLGNTIYF. The CDR3, as DNA: TGTGCCAGCAGTTATCGGAGGGACTTAGGAAACACCATATATTTT.